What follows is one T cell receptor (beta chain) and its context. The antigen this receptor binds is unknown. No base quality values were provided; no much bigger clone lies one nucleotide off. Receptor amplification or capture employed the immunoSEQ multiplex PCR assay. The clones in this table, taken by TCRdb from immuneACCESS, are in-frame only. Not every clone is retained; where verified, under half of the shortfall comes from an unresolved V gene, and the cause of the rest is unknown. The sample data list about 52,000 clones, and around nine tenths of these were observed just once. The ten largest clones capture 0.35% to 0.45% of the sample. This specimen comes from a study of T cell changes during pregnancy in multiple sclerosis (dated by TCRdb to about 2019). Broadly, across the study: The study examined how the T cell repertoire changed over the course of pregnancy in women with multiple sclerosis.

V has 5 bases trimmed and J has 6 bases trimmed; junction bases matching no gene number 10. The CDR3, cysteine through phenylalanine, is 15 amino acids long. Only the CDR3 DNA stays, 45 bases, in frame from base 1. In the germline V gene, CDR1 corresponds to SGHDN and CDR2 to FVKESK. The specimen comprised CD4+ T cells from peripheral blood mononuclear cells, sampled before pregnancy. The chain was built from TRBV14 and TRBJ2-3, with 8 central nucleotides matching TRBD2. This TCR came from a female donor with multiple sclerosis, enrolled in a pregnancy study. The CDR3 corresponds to CASSKPSGWVDTQYF. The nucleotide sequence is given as TGTGCCAGCAGCAAACCTAGCGGGTGGGTGGATACGCAGTATTTT.